This entry lists 14 T cell receptor beta chains sequenced from one sample in a study of OX40 agonist ivuxolimab in advanced cancers. The repertoire was sequenced with immunoSEQ multiplex PCR; TCRdb's copy has only in-frame clones and lacks some. The sample records 50,000 or so clones, less than 85% being singletons. The sample in question was CD4+ or CD8+ T cells sorted from blood, obtained in a trial of the OX40 agonist ivuxolimab. The receptors stem from an adult with an advanced solid tumor such as melanoma, head and neck, liver or kidney cancer.

V and J are TRBV10-2 and TRBJ1-2, with 7 bases that match TRBD1. Germline loops: CDR1 WSHSY, CDR2 SAAADI. The CDR3 length is 16 residues. The J segment lost 4 bases and the V segment lost 2 bases, leaving 10 bases of the junction unmatched. CDR3 DNA: TGCGCCAGCAGTGAGGAACTCTTCAGGGGGGTCTATGGCTACACCTTC. Amino acid sequence: CASSEELFRGVYGYTF.

The chain combines TRBV6-6 with TRBJ2-7, with no clear D. The germline CDR1 and CDR2 sequences are MNHNY and SVGAGI (reference sequence). The CDR3 runs 12 residues. The V end was cut by 2 bases, the J end by 3 bases, with 5 bases between. The CDR3 loop reads CASSYDNYEQYF. The CDR3 nucleotides are TGTGCCAGCAGTTACGACAACTACGAGCAGTACTTC.

The rearrangement joins TRBV6-6 to TRBJ1-2; 10 nucleotides align to TRBD1. The V and J ends lost 0 bases and 7 bases, in that order; junction bases with no gene match: 8. The CDR3 spans 16 residues. In germline, CDR1 is MNHNY, CDR2 SVGAGI (reference sequence). CDR3 sequence reads: CASSYSFKTGGLGYTF. The CDR3 DNA sequence: TGTGCCAGCAGTTACTCCTTTAAGACAGGGGGCCTTGGCTACACCTTC.

V is TRBV9 and J is TRBJ1-6, with a possible D match to TRBD1 (6 bases). CDR3 length: 15 residues. Germline CDR1 is SGDLS and CDR2 is YYNGEE. The V gene lost 3 bases and the J gene lost 9 bases, with 16 bases spanning the gap. CDR3 DNA sequence: TGTGCCAGCAGCGGGTCCGGGACAAATGGTTCACCCCTCCACTTT. Translation: CASSGSGTNGSPLHF.

The chain combines TRBV28 with TRBJ1-2; D ambiguous. CDR1 and CDR2 (germline): MDHEN, SYDVKM. The germline V and J ends were trimmed by 2 bases and 4 bases, with 8 bases remaining between them. The CDR3 is 13 amino acids. DNA of the CDR3: TGTGCCAGCAGTTTACTAGGAACCTATGGCTACACCTTC. This encodes CASSLLGTYGYTF.

This clone was counted only a few times. The V call is TRBV7-9, the J call TRBJ1-4; no clear D. V lost 5 bases and J 7 bases, leaving 8 bases between the germline ends. The CDR3 consists of 12 residues. Germline V CDR1 and CDR2: SEHNR, FQNEAQ (reference sequence). In DNA, the CDR3 is TGTGCCAGCAGCCTTTTAGGTGAAAAACTGTTTTTT. Its translation is CASSLLGEKLFF.

The V call is TRBV7-6, the J call TRBJ2-3, with a weak D call TRBD1 (7 bases). The V end was cut by 1 base, the J end by 5 bases, with 13 bases between. CDR1 and CDR2 from the germline V gene are SGHVS and FNYEAQ. The CDR3 has 15 amino acids. The DNA of the CDR3 is TGTGCCAGCAGCTTAGGGGTCCAGGGGGGAGATACGCAGTATTTT. Translating gives CASSLGVQGGDTQYF.

The rearrangement joins TRBV2 to TRBJ1-1; D is perhaps TRBD1 (5 bases). V was clipped by 6 bases and J by 4 bases, with 15 bases between them. This CDR3 comprises 14 residues. CDR1 SNHLY and CDR2 FYNNEI come from the germline V gene. CDR3 in amino acids: CASSPRRAGTEAFF. DNA of the CDR3: TGTGCCAGCAGCCCCCGCAGGGCAGGCACTGAAGCTTTCTTT.

V is TRBV27 and J is TRBJ2-7; the D gene could be TRBD1 or TRBD2 (5 bases each). CDR1 MNHEY and CDR2 SMNVEV come from the germline V gene (reference sequence). Trimming shortened V by 5 bases and J by 4 bases, and 21 bases separated the two germline ends. This CDR3 region has 16 residues. The DNA of the CDR3 is TGTGCCAGCAGTGCCTCAGGACAACTAGACTTTTACGAGCAGTACGTC. It codes for CASSASGQLDFYEQYV.

This chain uses TRBV7-6 with TRBJ1-5; 7 bases are a match to TRBD1. Germline-derived CDR1 and CDR2 are SGHVS and FNYEAQ. CDR3 length: 16 residues. The J segment lost 1 base and the V segment lost 4 bases, leaving 7 bases of the junction unmatched. As DNA, the CDR3 is TGTGCCAGCAGCTCGCGAGGGGGCGCGAGCAATCAGCCCCAGCATTTT. It is translated as CASSSRGGASNQPQHF. The variable domain in full, completed from reference TRBV7-6 and TRBJ1-5, reads GAGVSQSPRYKVTKRGQDVALRCDPISGHVSLYWYRQALGQGPEFLTYFNYEAQQDKSGLPNDRFSAERPEGSISTLTIQRTEQRDSAMYRCASSSRGGASNQPQHFGDGTRLSIL.

This clone appeared once. The V and J genes are TRBV10-3 and TRBJ1-6; TRBD1 matches at 9 bases. The CDR3 runs to 14 residues. Trimming at V came to 3 bases and at J to 10 bases, leaving 4 bases not matched to a gene. Per germline, CDR1 ENHRY and CDR2 SYGVKD. In DNA form, the CDR3 reads TGTGCCATCAGTGAAAAGACAGGGGGGTCACCCCTCCACTTT. Residues: CAISEKTGGSPLHF.

In this sample, this clone turned up once. The genes are TRBV7-8 and TRBJ2-1; the D is unclear. Germline loops: CDR1 SGHVS, CDR2 FQNEAQ. The CDR3 covers 16 residues. V lost 1 base and J 12 bases, leaving 22 bases between the germline ends. The DNA for the CDR3 is TGTGCCAGCAGCTTAGAGTCAGGTGTTGGTGGGGTTTCGCAGTTCTTC. Translated, it gives CASSLESGVGGVSQFF.

The chain couples TRBV7-7 to TRBJ1-3; D perhaps matches TRBD1 (6 bases). V lost 5 bases and J lost 0, with 14 bases in between. CDR1 and CDR2 (germline): SSHAT, FNYEAQ (reference sequence). The CDR3 is 16 amino acids. This chain's CDR3 is CASSPTGASSGNTIYF. CDR3 nucleotides: TGTGCCAGCAGCCCGACAGGAGCCAGCTCTGGAAACACCATATATTTT.

The J gene is TRBJ1-1, the V gene TRBV19; D uncertain. Trimming cost V 10 bases and J 1 base, with 7 bases left between them. The germline gives CDR1 LNHDA, CDR2 SQIVND (reference sequence). The CDR3 is 11 amino acids. CDR3 in amino acids: CATGWNTEAFF. In DNA form, the CDR3 reads TGTGCCACCGGCTGGAACACTGAAGCTTTCTTT. The whole variable domain, remainder taken from reference TRBV19 and TRBJ1-1, is DGGITQSPKYLFRKEGQNVTLSCEQNLNHDAMYWYRQDPGQGLRLIYYSQIVNDFQKGDIAEGYSVSREKKESFPLTVTSAQKNPTAFYLCATGWNTEAFFGQGTRLTVV.